Reported below is one T cell receptor (beta chain). Antigen: not known. As for treatment: approximately nine-day PBMC culture with coronavirus spike peptide pools or control peptides (ViraFEST assay). The record originates from a study of vaccination and CD4 T cells after COVID-19. The assay that was used to sequence DNA from cultured CD4+ T cells was the Oncomine TCR Beta short-read assay. TCRdb called the PCR reads again in MiXCR, with one record for every CDR3 protein. Of some 4,000 distinct CDR3 sequences listed, 20% to 25% are singletons. V lost 3 bases to trimming and J lost 4 bases, with 14 bases between them. Germline-derived CDR1 and CDR2 are SGHKS and YYEKEE (reference sequence). The CDR3 consists of 15 residues.

This clonotype was obtained from a human donor who had recovered from COVID-19. The J gene is TRBJ1-5, the V gene TRBV5-5; D may be TRBD1 (6 bases). The sequencing input was CD4+ T cells from blood, cultured in vitro. The CDR3 spells CASSWSRDMNQPQHF. CDR3 DNA sequence: TGTGCCAGCAGCTGGAGCCGGGACATGAATCAGCCCCAGCATTTT.